One sample yielded the 2 T cell receptor beta chains listed below, sequenced in a study of control samples from healthy donors and cancer patients (dated by TCRdb to 2020 to 2022). Libraries were made using the immunoSEQ multiplex PCR assay. Entries here come from immuneACCESS through TCRdb and include only in-frame sequences with V and J called. Some clones fail to appear in such tables; in the studies checked, an unresolved V gene covers under half of the shortfall, and the cause of the remainder is unknown. This sample lists about 180,000 clones; about 90% were detected once. Of the sample, roughly 1.3% falls within the top ten clones. The sequenced sample consisted of blood. Receptor source: a woman in her forties or fifties in good health.

The chain combines TRBV19 with TRBJ2-3; D might be TRBD2 (7 bases). The CDR3 sequence is 15 residues long. The V end lost 8 bases, the J end lost 1 base, and 16 bases lay between the germline ends. Germline CDR1 reads LNHDA; CDR2 reads SQIVND (reference sequence). The CDR3 loop reads CASQNREGGTDTQYF. Here the CDR3 DNA reads TGTGCCAGTCAAAACAGGGAGGGAGGCACAGATACGCAGTATTTT.

The rearrangement uses TRBV28 and TRBJ1-1; no clear D gene. The CDR3 length is 11 residues. Germline CDR1 and CDR2: MDHEN and SYDVKM. V lost 9 bases and J lost 0, with 5 bases in between. The CDR3 reads CASAVNTEAFF. CDR3 DNA sequence: TGTGCCAGTGCAGTGAACACTGAAGCTTTCTTT.